A single sample gave rise to the 32 T cell receptor beta chains below, sequenced in a study of T cells in narcolepsy. Produced via immunoSEQ multiplex PCR; TCRdb's table is partial and in-frame only. The sample gives tens of thousands of clones, 85% to 90% of which show up once; around 1.2% is in the top ten. The sequenced sample consisted of CD45RA- memory CD4+ T cells from PBMCs. The origin of the receptors is a human donor with narcolepsy.

The chain couples TRBV2 to TRBJ2-4; D tentatively reads TRBD1 or TRBD2 (5 bases each). Germline CDR1 SNHLY, CDR2 FYNNEI. V was cut by 6 bases and J by 1 base, with 13 bases left in between. CDR3 length: 15 residues. CDR3 amino acids: CASRRGRGAKNIQYF. DNA for the CDR3: TGTGCCAGCAGGAGGGGTCGAGGGGCCAAAAACATTCAGTACTTC.

This chain's CDR3 is CASSPLTGAGNTIYF. The CDR3 DNA reads as TGTGCCAGCAGTCCCCTCACAGGGGCAGGAAACACCATATATTTT. The V call is TRBV6-1, the J call TRBJ1-3; the match to TRBD1 covers 7 bases. Per germline, CDR1 MNHNS and CDR2 SASEGT. Losses at the gene ends were 5 bases for V and 4 bases for J; bases not matched to a gene: 8. The CDR3 is 15 residues long.

The count of this clone is one. This rearrangement joins TRBV4-2 to TRBJ2-5; TRBD2 might be the D (6 bases). The CDR3 is 18 amino acids. V was trimmed by 0 bases and J by 2 bases, leaving 19 bases between them. CDR1 LGHNA and CDR2 YNFKEQ come from the germline V gene. The CDR3, as DNA: TGTGCCAGCAGCCAAGAATTGGGAGCATCTAGCGTTCAAGAGACCCAGTACTTC. Protein: CASSQELGASSVQETQYF.

The V call is TRBV7-9, the J call TRBJ2-1; TRBD2 matches 8 bases. With V trimmed by 2 bases and J by 7 bases, 10 bases remained unmatched. Germline CDR1 and CDR2: SEHNR and FQNEAQ (reference sequence). The CDR3 is 16 residues long. The CDR3 loop is CASSLFTGGDRNEQFF. CDR3 in DNA: TGTGCCAGCAGCTTATTCACGGGGGGGGACCGGAATGAGCAGTTCTTC.

In this sample, this clone turned up once. The chain employs TRBV9 and TRBJ1-5; D remains ambiguous. The CDR3 covers 19 residues. V lost 1 base to trimming and J lost 0 bases, with 20 bases between them. Germline CDR1 reads SGDLS; CDR2 reads YYNGEE. The CDR3 protein is CASSVLFPVPLYSNQPQHF. The CDR3 coding sequence is TGTGCCAGCAGCGTACTTTTCCCCGTCCCCTTGTATAGCAATCAGCCCCAGCATTTT.

The V gene is TRBV6-5, the J gene TRBJ2-2, with 9 bases that match TRBD2. V dropped 2 bases and J dropped 5; count of bases not matched to a gene: 6. The V gene's germline CDR1 is MNHEY and CDR2 SVGAGI. The CDR3 extends over 16 amino acids. The CDR3 region has the DNA TGTGCCAGCAGTTACGGGGCTAGCGGGGTGACCGGGGAGCTGTTTTTT. It yields the protein CASSYGASGVTGELFF.

The chain joins TRBV18 to TRBJ2-5; D assignment may be TRBD1 or TRBD2 (5 bases each). V was cut by 2 bases and J by 12 bases, with 10 bases left in between. CDR1 and CDR2 from the germline V gene are KGHSH and LQKENI. The CDR3 totals 11 residues. The CDR3 protein is CASSPGTREYF. The CDR3 coding sequence is TGTGCCAGCTCACCAGGGACGCGGGAGTACTTC.

The chain employs TRBV27 and TRBJ2-5; TRBD2 matches 7 bases. Germline V gives CDR1 MNHEY, CDR2 SMNVEV (reference sequence). Losses at the gene ends were 5 bases for V and 3 bases for J; bases not matched to a gene: 9. This CDR3 is built from 15 residues. The CDR3: CASSQAGTTKETQYF. CDR3 DNA: TGTGCCAGCAGTCAAGCCGGGACTACAAAAGAGACCCAGTACTTC.

This clone came up once. V and J are TRBV5-1 and TRBJ2-2, with D uncertain. V was shortened by 4 bases and J by 6 bases, with 7 bases between the two germline ends. The CDR3 totals 12 residues. In germline, CDR1 is SGHRS, CDR2 YFSETQ. This CDR3 reads CASSEKPGELFF. The DNA of the CDR3 is TGCGCCAGCAGCGAAAAGCCCGGGGAGCTGTTTTTT.

This clone occurred once. This rearrangement joins TRBV5-6 to TRBJ1-5; unclear D gene. Germline V gives CDR1 SGHDT, CDR2 YYEEEE. Trimming took off 1 base at V and 1 base at J, with 6 bases between the two ends. This CDR3 is 14 amino acids long. The CDR3 here is CASSLQGSNQPQHF. The CDR3 DNA follows: TGTGCCAGCAGCTTGCAAGGGAGCAATCAGCCCCAGCATTTT.

This clone showed up just once. The chain uses TRBV6-5 and TRBJ1-2; TRBD1 might be the D (6 bases). Trimming took 10 bases from V and 1 from J, leaving 13 bases between them. The CDR3 has 13 amino acids. From germline, CDR1 is MNHEY and CDR2 SVGAGI. The DNA of the CDR3 is TGTGCCACCACAACAGGGCGTAACTATGGCTACACCTTC. This encodes CATTTGRNYGYTF.

The V call is TRBV4-3, the J call TRBJ1-2; a weak D match, TRBD1 (5 bases). V was pared by 3 bases and J by 4 bases, with 12 bases between. CDR1 and CDR2 (germline): LGHNA, YSLEER. CDR3 length: 14 residues. This CDR3 is CASSQSGTSYGYTF. In DNA, the CDR3 is TGCGCCAGCAGCCAGTCCGGGACTTCCTATGGCTACACCTTC.

This chain connects TRBV28 to TRBJ1-2; TRBD1 is a possible D gene (5 bases). V lost 6 bases and J 6 bases, leaving 23 bases between the germline ends. The CDR3 spans 16 residues. The germline V gene has CDR1 MDHEN and CDR2 SYDVKM. The CDR3 spells CASRRTAGNRMNGYTF. The CDR3 DNA sequence: TGTGCCAGCAGAAGGACGGCAGGGAATAGGATGAATGGCTACACCTTC.

This rearrangement joins TRBV25-1 to TRBJ2-3; TRBD2 is a possible D gene (5 bases). V lost 3 bases, J lost 1 base, and 14 bases lay in between. The CDR3 length is 16 residues. The germline gives CDR1 MGHDK, CDR2 SYGVNS. DNA for the CDR3: TGTGCCAGCAGTGACTCCAGAAAGAGGGGCACAGATACGCAGTATTTT. It is translated as CASSDSRKRGTDTQYF. Full variable domain (remainder filled in from reference TRBV25-1 and TRBJ2-3): EADIYQTPRYLVIGTGKKITLECSQTMGHDKMYWYQQDPGMELHLIHYSYGVNSTEKGDLSSESTVSRIRTEHFPLTLESARPSHTSQYLCASSDSRKRGTDTQYFGPGTRLTVL.

The V call is TRBV10-3, the J call TRBJ1-1; D unclear. The CDR3 has 14 residues. V dropped 2 bases and J dropped 1 base, with 8 bases sitting between them. Germline V gene lookup returns CDR1 ENHRY and CDR2 SYGVKD. Here the CDR3 reads CAISERVGNTEAFF. The CDR3, as DNA: TGTGCCATCAGTGAGAGGGTCGGGAACACTGAAGCTTTCTTT.

J is TRBJ2-3 and V is TRBV5-1, with D possibly being TRBD2 (5 bases). The germline gives CDR1 SGHRS, CDR2 YFSETQ. V was pared by 4 bases and J by 5 bases, with 14 bases between. The CDR3 has 14 residues. The CDR3 loop reads CASSPPGMGDTQYF. Written as DNA, the CDR3 is TGCGCCAGCAGCCCCCCCGGGATGGGAGATACGCAGTATTTT.

This clone was observed once. This chain joins TRBV7-2 and TRBJ2-5; no clear D. The CDR3 consists of 11 residues. V was trimmed by 4 bases and J by 1 base, leaving 1 base between them. Per germline, CDR1 SGHTA and CDR2 FQGNSA. This chain's CDR3 is CASSSQETQYF. CDR3 DNA sequence: TGTGCCAGCAGCTCCCAAGAGACCCAGTACTTC. Supplemented by reference TRBV7-2 and TRBJ2-5, the full variable domain reads GAGVSQSPSNKVTEKGKDVELRCDPISGHTALYWYRQSLGQGLEFLIYFQGNSAPDKSGLPSDRFSAERTGGSVSTLTIQRTQQEDSAVYLCASSSQETQYFGPGTRLLVL.

In this sample, this clone turned up a few times. The rearrangement joins TRBV19 to TRBJ2-3, with 9 bases lining up with TRBD1. Trimming took 4 bases from V and 1 from J; bases not matched to a gene: 3. The CDR3 consists of 15 residues. Germline V CDR1 and CDR2: LNHDA, SQIVND (reference sequence). The CDR3 sequence is CASSTRTGGTDTQYF. In DNA form, the CDR3 reads TGTGCCAGTAGTACCCGGACAGGGGGCACAGATACGCAGTATTTT.

This sequence joins TRBV19 and TRBJ2-2; no clear D. The CDR3 runs to 16 residues. Germline CDR1 LNHDA, CDR2 SQIVND (reference sequence). Trimming took off 4 bases at V and 3 bases at J, with 15 bases between the two ends. CDR3 amino acids: CASSTRSLRDTGELFF. The DNA of the CDR3 is TGTGCCAGTAGTACCCGGTCTTTGAGAGACACCGGGGAGCTGTTTTTT.

Here the CDR3 DNA reads TGTGCCAGCTCAACGACTCTCAATCAGCCCCAGCATTTT. It yields the protein CASSTTLNQPQHF. The V gene is TRBV18, the J gene TRBJ1-5; D is unresolved. CDR3 length equals 13 residues. Trimming left V 5 bases short and J 3 bases short, with 8 bases between. Germline V gene lookup returns CDR1 KGHSH and CDR2 LQKENI.

The J gene is TRBJ2-1, the V gene TRBV28, with TRBD2 identical over 13 bases. The CDR3 is 16 amino acids. J lost 3 bases, V lost 7 bases, and 6 bases had no gene match. Germline V CDR1 and CDR2: MDHEN, SYDVKM. CDR3 loop: CASIPLAGGGYNEQFF. The CDR3 DNA follows: TGTGCCAGCATCCCACTAGCGGGAGGGGGCTACAATGAGCAGTTCTTC. Supplemented by reference TRBV28 and TRBJ2-1, the full variable domain reads DVKVTQSSRYLVKRTGEKVFLECVQDMDHENMFWYRQDPGLGLRLIYFSYDVKMKEKGDIPEGYSVSREKKERFSLILESASTNQTSMYLCASIPLAGGGYNEQFFGPGTRLTVL.

This chain connects TRBV4-2 to TRBJ2-2; maybe TRBD2 (5 bases). Germline V lookup: CDR1 LGHNA, CDR2 YNFKEQ. V lost 0 bases and J lost 1, with 9 bases in between. The CDR3 length is 16 residues. The CDR3 DNA sequence: TGTGCCAGCAGCCAAGATCGGGGAAGGAACACCGGGGAGCTGTTTTTT. Amino acid sequence: CASSQDRGRNTGELFF.

The V call is TRBV19, the J call TRBJ1-5; D possibly corresponds to TRBD1 (6 bases). CDR1 is LNHDA and CDR2 is SQIVND in the germline V gene (reference sequence). V was shortened by 3 bases and J by 5 bases, with 14 bases between the two germline ends. The CDR3 runs to 15 residues. This chain's CDR3 is CASSMERQADQPQHF. The DNA for the CDR3 is TGTGCCAGTAGTATGGAGAGACAGGCGGATCAGCCCCAGCATTTT.

This chain connects TRBV5-1 to TRBJ1-1, with a weak D call TRBD1 (6 bases). The germline V and J ends were trimmed by 4 bases and 3 bases, with 10 bases remaining between them. The CDR3 has 13 residues. The germline V gene has CDR1 SGHRS and CDR2 YFSETQ. The CDR3 coding sequence is TGCGCCAGCAGCCCTGGACAGTACACTGAAGCTTTCTTT. It translates to CASSPGQYTEAFF.

The genes are TRBV18 and TRBJ1-5; TRBD1 matches 10 bases. Trimming at V came to 5 bases and at J to 8 bases, leaving 0 bases not matched to a gene. Germline V lookup: CDR1 KGHSH, CDR2 LQKENI. This CDR3 is built from 12 residues. CDR3 sequence reads: CASSGQGEPQHF. CDR3 nucleotide sequence: TGTGCCAGCTCAGGACAGGGGGAGCCCCAGCATTTT.

This clone came up once. The genes are TRBV6-5 and TRBJ2-5; the D gene is possibly TRBD2 (5 bases). Trimming pared 5 bases from V and 4 bases from J, leaving 8 bases between. The CDR3 consists of 12 residues. Germline V lookup: CDR1 MNHEY, CDR2 SVGAGI. The CDR3 DNA follows: TGTGCCAGCAGTCCCGAGGGAGAGACCCAGTACTTC. It encodes CASSPEGETQYF.

The V gene is TRBV29-1, the J gene TRBJ2-7; TRBD1 agrees at 7 bases. In germline, CDR1 is SQVTM, CDR2 ANQGSEA. Trimming took 7 bases from V and 1 from J; bases not matched to a gene: 7. The length of the CDR3 is 13 residues. The CDR3 DNA sequence: TGCAGCGCCTGGACAGGATTTTCCTACGAGCAGTACTTC. This encodes CSAWTGFSYEQYF.

V and J are TRBV11-2 and TRBJ1-1; a weak D match, TRBD1 (5 bases). The V gene lost 5 bases and the J gene lost 1 base, with 11 bases spanning the gap. Germline V gene data show CDR1 as SGHAT and CDR2 as FQNNGV. The CDR3 is 14 amino acids. This chain's CDR3 is CASSIFGGNTEAFF. The CDR3 DNA reads as TGTGCCAGCAGCATCTTTGGGGGGAACACTGAAGCTTTCTTT.

This sequence joins TRBV6-5 and TRBJ2-7; TRBD1 is a possible D gene (5 bases). This CDR3 spans 15 amino acids. Germline V gene data show CDR1 as MNHEY and CDR2 as SVGAGI. Deletions cut 0 bases from V and 3 bases from J, with 12 bases between. Written as DNA, the CDR3 is TGTGCCAGCAGTTACTCGGGCGCAGGGATCTACGAGCAGTACTTC. It codes for CASSYSGAGIYEQYF.

J is TRBJ2-1 and V is TRBV6-4; D gene ambiguous. The CDR3 is 14 residues long. The V gene lost 4 bases and the J gene lost 2 bases, with 9 bases spanning the gap. The germline gives CDR1 MRHNA, CDR2 SNTAGT. The CDR3 coding sequence is TGTGCCAGCAGTGTAAGTAGTACCTACAATGAGCAGTTCTTC. This sequence encodes CASSVSSTYNEQFF.

This chain joins TRBV6-5 and TRBJ2-7; 7 bases are a match to TRBD1. Germline V gives CDR1 MNHEY, CDR2 SVGAGI. V gave up 5 bases and J gave up 7 bases; unmatched junction bases: 11. The CDR3 is 14 residues long. CDR3 in DNA: TGTGCCAGCAGTGCACCACAGACAGGGTATGAGCAGTACTTC. Translation: CASSAPQTGYEQYF.

The rearrangement links TRBV19 to TRBJ2-3, with 11 bases matching TRBD2. The J segment lost 0 bases and the V segment lost 8 bases, leaving 7 bases of the junction unmatched. This CDR3 is built from 16 residues. The germline CDR1 and CDR2 sequences are LNHDA and SQIVND (reference sequence). The CDR3 loop is CASVSGGARSTDTQYF. The CDR3 DNA follows: TGTGCCAGTGTTAGCGGGGGGGCGAGAAGCACAGATACGCAGTATTTT.